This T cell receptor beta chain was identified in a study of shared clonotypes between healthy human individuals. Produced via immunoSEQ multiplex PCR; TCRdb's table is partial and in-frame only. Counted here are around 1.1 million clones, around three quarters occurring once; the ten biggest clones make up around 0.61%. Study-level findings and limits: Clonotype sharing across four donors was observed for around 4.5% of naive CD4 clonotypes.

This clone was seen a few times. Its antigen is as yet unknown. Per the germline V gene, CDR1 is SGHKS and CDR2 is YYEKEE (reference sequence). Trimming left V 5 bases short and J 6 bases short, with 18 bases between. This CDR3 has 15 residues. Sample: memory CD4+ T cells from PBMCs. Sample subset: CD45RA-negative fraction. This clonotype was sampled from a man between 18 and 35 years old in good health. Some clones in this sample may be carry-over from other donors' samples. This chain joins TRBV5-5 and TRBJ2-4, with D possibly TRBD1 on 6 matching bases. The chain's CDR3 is CASSRGTGWGNIQYF. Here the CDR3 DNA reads TGTGCCAGCAGTCGCGGAACAGGGTGGGGAAACATTCAGTACTTC.